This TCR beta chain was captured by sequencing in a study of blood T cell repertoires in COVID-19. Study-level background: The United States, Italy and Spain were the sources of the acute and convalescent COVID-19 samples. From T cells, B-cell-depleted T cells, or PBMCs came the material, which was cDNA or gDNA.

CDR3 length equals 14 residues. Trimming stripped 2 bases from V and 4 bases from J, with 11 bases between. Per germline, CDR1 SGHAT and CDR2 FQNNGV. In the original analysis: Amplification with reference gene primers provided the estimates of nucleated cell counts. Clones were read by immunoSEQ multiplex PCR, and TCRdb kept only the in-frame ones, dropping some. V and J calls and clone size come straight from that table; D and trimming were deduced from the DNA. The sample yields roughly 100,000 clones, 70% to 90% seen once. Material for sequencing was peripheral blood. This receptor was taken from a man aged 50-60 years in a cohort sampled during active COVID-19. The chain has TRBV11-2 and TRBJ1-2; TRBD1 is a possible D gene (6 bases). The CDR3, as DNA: TGTGCCAGCAGCTTAACGACAGGTGTCTATGGCTACACCTTC. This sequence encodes CASSLTTGVYGYTF.